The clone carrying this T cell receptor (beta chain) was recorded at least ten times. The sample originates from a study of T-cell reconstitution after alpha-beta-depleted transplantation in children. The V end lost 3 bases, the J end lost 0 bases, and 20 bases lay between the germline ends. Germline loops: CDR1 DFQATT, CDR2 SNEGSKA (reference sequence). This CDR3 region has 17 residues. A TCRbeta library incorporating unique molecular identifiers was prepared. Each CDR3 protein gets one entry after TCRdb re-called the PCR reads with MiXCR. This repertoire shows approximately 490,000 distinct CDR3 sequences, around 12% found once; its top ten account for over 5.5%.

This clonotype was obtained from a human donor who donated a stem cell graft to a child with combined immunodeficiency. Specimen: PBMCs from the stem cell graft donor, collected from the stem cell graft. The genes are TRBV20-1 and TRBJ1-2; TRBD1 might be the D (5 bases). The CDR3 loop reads CSASPSLWGESNYGYTF. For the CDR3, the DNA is TGCAGTGCTAGCCCTTCCCTGTGGGGGGAATCTAACTATGGCTACACCTTC.